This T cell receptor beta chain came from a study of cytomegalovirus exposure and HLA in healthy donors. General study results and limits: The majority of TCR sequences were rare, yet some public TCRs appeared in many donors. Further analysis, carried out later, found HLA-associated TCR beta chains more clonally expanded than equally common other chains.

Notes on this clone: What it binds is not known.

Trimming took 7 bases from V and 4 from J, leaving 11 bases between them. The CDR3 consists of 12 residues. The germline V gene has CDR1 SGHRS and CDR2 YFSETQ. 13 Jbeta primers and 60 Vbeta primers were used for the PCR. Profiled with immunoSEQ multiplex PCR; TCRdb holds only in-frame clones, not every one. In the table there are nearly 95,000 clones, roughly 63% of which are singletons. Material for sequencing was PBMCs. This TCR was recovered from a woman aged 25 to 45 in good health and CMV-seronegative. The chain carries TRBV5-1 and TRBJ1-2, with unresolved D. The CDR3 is CASGEGSYGYTF. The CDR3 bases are TGCGCCAGCGGGGAGGGTTCCTATGGCTACACCTTC.